One sample yielded the 13 T cell receptor beta chains listed below, sequenced in a study of blood T cell repertoires in COVID-19. Assay used: immunoSEQ multiplex PCR; TCRdb lists only in-frame clones, some missing. The table lists fewer than 300,000 clones, around 89% of them singletons. What was sequenced was PBMCs or T cells enriched from blood (not recorded which). Every receptor here comes from a man aged 35 to 55 who had recovered from COVID-19.

The chain joins TRBV3-1 (or the pseudogene TRBV3-2) to TRBJ1-4; unclear D gene. CDR3 length: 15 residues. V lost 4 bases and J 11 bases, leaving 20 bases between the germline ends. Germline V CDR1 and CDR2: LGHDT, YNNKEL (reference sequence). The CDR3 sequence is CASSPQTNTHGKLFF. As DNA, the CDR3 is TGTGCCAGCAGCCCTCAGACAAACACCCATGGTAAACTGTTTTTT.

The chain links TRBV7-8 to TRBJ2-1; TRBD2 is a possible D gene (5 bases). The ends were cut back, 5 bases at V and 5 bases at J, with 10 bases in the middle. This CDR3 spans 13 amino acids. Germline loops: CDR1 SGHVS, CDR2 FQNEAQ. CDR3 bases: TGTGCCAGCAGCCCCGGACTGGACAATGAGCAGTTCTTC. Protein sequence: CASSPGLDNEQFF.

V is TRBV19 and J is TRBJ1-5, with 10 bases matching TRBD1. This CDR3 comprises 19 residues. V was pared by 6 bases and J by 2 bases, with 16 bases of the junction left unmatched. In germline, CDR1 is LNHDA, CDR2 SQIVND (reference sequence). The CDR3 loop reads CASSLGRGQGSLGNQPQHF. CDR3 nucleotides: TGTGCCAGTAGCCTAGGGAGGGGACAGGGGAGCTTAGGCAATCAGCCCCAGCATTTT.

This clone was recorded once. J is TRBJ2-7 and V is TRBV10-2, with D possibly being TRBD2 (7 bases). Germline assignment: CDR1 WSHSY and CDR2 SAAADI. CDR3 length equals 17 residues. V was clipped by 1 base and J by 7 bases, with 23 bases between them. CDR3 sequence (DNA): TGCGCCAGCAGTGAGTACCCAGGTTCGGGGGGCCGGGGAGAGCAGTACTTC. Amino acids: CASSEYPGSGGRGEQYF.

V is TRBV18 and J is TRBJ2-7; D ambiguous. V was trimmed by 1 base and J by 0 bases, leaving 7 bases between them. This CDR3 has 14 residues. Looked up from germline, CDR1 is KGHSH and CDR2 is LQKENI. CDR3: CASSPRPYSYEQYF. DNA for the CDR3: TGTGCCAGCTCACCACGTCCTTACTCCTACGAGCAGTACTTC.

V usage is TRBV24-1 and J usage is TRBJ1-1; TRBD1 matches at 8 bases. Germline V gene sequence: CDR1 KGHDR, CDR2 SFDVKD. The CDR3 is made up of 16 amino acids. J gave up 5 bases and V 9 bases, and 16 bases lay outside the gene matches. As DNA, the CDR3 is TGTGCCACCGCTGATGGAACCGCAGGGGGCCGAACTGAAGCTTTCTTT. Translating it yields CATADGTAGGRTEAFF.

The chain links TRBV18 to TRBJ2-7; 7 bases fit TRBD2. With V trimmed by 2 bases and J by 3 bases, 10 bases remained unmatched. CDR1 is KGHSH and CDR2 is LQKENI in the germline V gene. The CDR3 is 16 residues long. In nucleotides, the CDR3 is TGTGCCAGCTCACCAGCGGTAACCAGCGGGGTCTACGAGCAGTACTTC. Its protein product is CASSPAVTSGVYEQYF.

This chain uses TRBV6-6 with TRBJ2-2; D possibly corresponds to TRBD2 (5 bases). Germline V gene lookup returns CDR1 MNHNY and CDR2 SVGAGI (reference sequence). CDR3 length equals 15 residues. V lost 6 bases, J lost 6 bases, and 17 bases lay in between. The CDR3 loop reads CASSLPSSRAGELFF. CDR3 DNA sequence: TGTGCCAGCAGCCTACCTAGCAGCCGGGCCGGGGAGCTGTTTTTT.

This rearrangement joins TRBV2 to TRBJ2-3; 10 nucleotides line up with TRBD1. Germline CDR1 and CDR2: SNHLY and FYNNEI. This CDR3 contains 14 residues. V shed 6 bases and J 2 bases; nucleotides not matched to a gene: 2. The CDR3 nucleotides are TGTGCCAGCAGGGGACAGGGGACCACAGATACGCAGTATTTT. Protein: CASRGQGTTDTQYF.

This clone is a singleton in its sample. The chain links TRBV18 to TRBJ2-3, with 10 bases that match TRBD1. The germline gives CDR1 KGHSH, CDR2 LQKENI. J was trimmed by 5 bases and V by 2 bases; bases with no gene match: 4. CDR3 length: 15 residues. The CDR3: CASSPVGQGLDTQYF. As DNA, the CDR3 is TGTGCCAGCTCACCAGTGGGACAGGGGCTAGATACGCAGTATTTT.

This chain connects TRBV20-1 to TRBJ1-1, with D perhaps matching TRBD1 (6 bases). CDR3 length: 11 amino acids. Germline assignment: CDR1 DFQATT and CDR2 SNEGSKA (reference sequence). Trimming took off 6 bases at V and 8 bases at J, with 13 bases between the two ends. In DNA, the CDR3 is TGCAGTGCAAAGACAGGCCAGGAAGCTTTCTTT. As protein: CSAKTGQEAFF.

The chain employs TRBV12-5 and TRBJ2-4; 7 bases agree with TRBD2. CDR1 and CDR2 (germline): LGHNT, FRNRAP. The V and J ends lost 1 base and 3 bases, in that order; junction bases with no gene match: 6. There are 16 residues in the CDR3. The CDR3 DNA follows: TGTGCTAGTGGTTTGGGCGGGGCGGGGGTCAAAAACATTCAGTACTTC. Translation: CASGLGGAGVKNIQYF.

The chain carries TRBV19 and TRBJ2-7; the match to TRBD1 covers 7 bases. Germline lookup yields CDR1 LNHDA and CDR2 SQIVND (reference sequence). The CDR3 spans 13 residues. After removal of 5 bases from V and 7 bases from J, the junction contained 8 bases not matched to a gene. CDR3 sequence reads: CASSRTGDWEQYF. For the CDR3, the DNA is TGTGCCAGTAGTCGAACAGGGGATTGGGAGCAGTACTTC.